This T cell receptor beta chain emerged from a study of T-cell memory formation after mild COVID-19. Overall study results and limits: Contracting clones from day 15 to 85 had balanced CD4/CD8; later expanders favoured CD4+. The SARS-CoV-2 specificity of second-wave clones reaching peak at day 37 remained unverified. Contracting CD4+ clones sat mainly in CM and EM; CD8+ in EMRA.

Germline values: CDR1 MGHRA, CDR2 YSYEKL. J gave up 2 bases and V 3 bases, and 6 bases lay outside the gene matches. This CDR3 is 15 amino acids long. One entry per CDR3 protein, called by TCRdb with MiXCR from the 5' RACE reads. The repertoire holds 250,000 to 400,000 distinct CDR3 sequences, with 13% to 15% as singletons. Points on this clonotype: Its antigen is undetermined.

The chain has TRBV4-1 and TRBJ1-1, with 7 bases that match TRBD1. The sample was PBMCs or a T cell subset sorted from them (not recorded which). This TCR derives from a man younger than 30 who had mild COVID-19 (a few samples of this study predate the infection). Cell type and time point are not known. For the CDR3, the DNA is TGCGCCAGCAGCCAGTCCGGGACAGCAAACACTGAAGCTTTCTTT. Protein: CASSQSGTANTEAFF.